The present TCR beta chain was sequenced within a study of CD8+ T cells in alopecia areata (dated by TCRdb to between 2017 and 2018). Study-level background: The treated patients, all with moderate-to-severe alopecia areata, were enrolled in an open-label pilot trial of oral tofacitinib given at 5 to 10 mg twice daily. Amplification of TCRbeta CDR3 regions was done by immunoSEQ multiplex PCR using 35 Vbeta forward primers and 13 Jbeta reverse primers. Human TCRbeta sequencing covered scalp tissue and sorted CD4+ and CD8+ peripheral blood T cells from patchy and totalis/universalis alopecia areata patients and healthy controls. The RNA source kit depended on sample type: the PAXgene miRNA kit for fixed scalp, the miRNeasy kit for PBMCs, and the RNeasy kit for mouse skin. Tofacitinib was given for 6 to 18 months, followed by 6 months of follow-up off drug to assess delayed response and recurrence. Tofacitinib-treated patients had biopsies at baseline and at 4 and 24 weeks of treatment, with a later scalp biopsy in several patients. Disease severity in treated patients was measured with the SALT score, which quantifies the percentage of affected scalp surface area. To study T cell clonal expansion in alopecia areata, the researchers applied high-throughput TCRbeta sequencing to both the C3H/HeJ mouse model and human patients. Scalp clonality was compared among normal scalp (n=4), patchy alopecia areata scalp (n=8), and alopecia totalis/universalis scalp (n=8).

The library was made by the immunoSEQ multiplex PCR assay. RNA was extracted from all samples and reverse transcribed into cDNA, which served as template for TCR sequencing. SuperScript III was used to make first-strand cDNA, primed with a 2:1 mix of oligo-dT and random hexamers. A synthetic immune receptor repertoire was used to gauge amplification bias, and whatever bias remained was removed computationally. Regarding the original processing steps: After raw reads were preprocessed to remove errors, the CDR3 was defined following IMGT conventions as running from the conserved cysteine to phenylalanine. To get clonality, Shannon entropy was normalized by log2 of the number of productive unique TCRs and the result was subtracted from 1. Scalp TCRbeta sequences were cross-referenced with sorted blood CD4 and CD8 repertoires so that the CD4 or CD8 identity of scalp clones could be inferred. TCRdb mirrors the immuneACCESS table, restricted to in-frame sequences. Some clones are absent from its copies; in checked studies, under half trace to an unresolved V gene, and the reason for the others is unknown. That table supplies the V and J calls and clone size; D and trimming were determined from the DNA. This sample is represented by roughly 120,000 clones; about 61% of them were singletons. The ten largest clones add up to 25% to 35% of the sample.

Its CDR3 holds 14 amino acids, cysteine through phenylalanine. Just CDR3 DNA is preserved here, 42 bases in frame from base 1. As encoded in the germline V gene (reference sequence), CDR1 is GTSNPN while CDR2 is SVGIG. Trimming removed 0 bases from V and 3 bases from J, leaving 12 bases between the germline ends. For this clone: This clone's antigen is unknown. Base qualities are missing; no much larger clone stands one base away.

Paper-wide results and their limitations: With tofacitinib, both scalp clonality and the number of expanded CD8+ clones among the top 100 scalp clones went down significantly. Compared with normal scalp, lesional scalp, particularly in alopecia totalis/universalis, had higher clonality and more expanded CD8+ clones, which suggests antigenic drive. Shared TCR sequences between patients were less evident than in mice, which may be partly attributable to HLA diversity in the patient population. Because the treated cohort was small and had just a single nonresponder, larger studies are needed to establish links between baseline CD8+ expansion and response. Many expanded lesional clones persisted in scalp and blood during tofacitinib treatment, which may partly explain relapse after stopping treatment. Unlike mouse skin, where gammadelta T cells dominate, normal human skin contains resident alphabeta T cells that get sequenced too, which complicates analysis of the scalp TCR repertoire.

The label giving this sample's time point can be read as: more than 3 weeks on oral tofacitinib. The treatment or condition label on this specimen signifies: oral pan-JAK inhibitor, 5-10 mg twice daily. Peripheral blood and lesional scalp punch biopsies were obtained from patients with alopecia areata. After PBMCs were isolated by density centrifugation and stained for CD3, CD4 and CD8, a FACSAria was used to sort CD4+ and CD8+ T cells. The specimen comprised CD8+ T cells sorted from blood, sampled at week 4, from a patient treated with tofacitinib. This clonotype was sampled from a human donor with alopecia areata. The chain uses TRBV30 and TRBJ2-7; there is no confident call for the D gene. The bases are TGTGCCTGGAGTGTACTCCAGCCGGACTACGAGCAGTACTTC. The encoded protein is CAWSVLQPDYEQYF.